Given below is one T cell receptor beta chain in context. This sample was taken from a study of blood T cell repertoires in COVID-19. Study in general: Whether acute or convalescent, the COVID-19 samples came from the United States, Italy and Spain.

Authors' data handling: Amplification of reference gene primers provided the estimated nucleated cell counts. The table came from immunoSEQ multiplex PCR; TCRdb's copy has only in-frame clones and leaves some out. V, J and clone size derive from that table, while D and trimming were established from the DNA sequence. Seen here are some 100,000 clones, approximately 90% observed once, and the top ten hold 15% to 20%. The sequenced material came from peripheral blood. The clonotype originates from a human donor with acute or convalescent COVID-19. The donor label of this sample is uncertain.

Here the CDR3 reads CAWSVLFGGGVYEQFF. CDR3 sequence (DNA): TGTGCCTGGAGTGTACTTTTTGGTGGGGGGGTTTATGAGCAGTTCTTC. The chain combines TRBV30 with TRBJ2-1; 7 positions agree with TRBD2. There are 16 residues in the CDR3. V shed 0 bases, J shed 8 bases, and the junction held 13 bases outside the gene matches. Germline CDR1 reads GTSNPN; CDR2 reads SVGIG (reference sequence).